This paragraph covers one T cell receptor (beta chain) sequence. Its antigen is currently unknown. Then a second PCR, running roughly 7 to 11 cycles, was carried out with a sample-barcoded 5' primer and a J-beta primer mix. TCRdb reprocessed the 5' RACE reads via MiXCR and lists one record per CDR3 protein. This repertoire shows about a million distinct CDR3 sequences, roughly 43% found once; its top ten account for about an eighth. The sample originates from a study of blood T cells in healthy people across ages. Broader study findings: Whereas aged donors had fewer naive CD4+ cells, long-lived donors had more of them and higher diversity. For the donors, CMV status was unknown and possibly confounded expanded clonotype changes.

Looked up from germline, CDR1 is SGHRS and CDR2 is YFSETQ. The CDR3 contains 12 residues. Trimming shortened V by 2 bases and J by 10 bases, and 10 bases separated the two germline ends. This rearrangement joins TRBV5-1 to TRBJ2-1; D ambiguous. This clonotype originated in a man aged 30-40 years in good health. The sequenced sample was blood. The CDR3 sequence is CASSFVAREQFF. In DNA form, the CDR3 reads TGCGCCAGCAGCTTCGTAGCACGCGAGCAGTTCTTC.